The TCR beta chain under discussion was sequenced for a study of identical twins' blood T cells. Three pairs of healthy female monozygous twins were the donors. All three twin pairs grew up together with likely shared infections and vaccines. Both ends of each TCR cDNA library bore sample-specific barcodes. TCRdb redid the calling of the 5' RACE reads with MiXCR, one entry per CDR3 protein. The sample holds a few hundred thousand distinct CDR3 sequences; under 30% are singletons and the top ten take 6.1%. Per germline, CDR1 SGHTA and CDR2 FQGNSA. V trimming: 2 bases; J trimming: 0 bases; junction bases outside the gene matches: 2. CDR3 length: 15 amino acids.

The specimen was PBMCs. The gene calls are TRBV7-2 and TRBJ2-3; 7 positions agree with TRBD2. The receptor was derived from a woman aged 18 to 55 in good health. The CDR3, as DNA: TGTGCCAGCAGCTTATTGGGGGGGAGCACAGATACGCAGTATTTT. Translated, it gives CASSLLGGSTDTQYF. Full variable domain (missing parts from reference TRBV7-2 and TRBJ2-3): GAGVSQSPSNKVTEKGKDVELRCDPISGHTALYWYRQSLGQGLEFLIYFQGNSAPDKSGLPSDRFSAERTGGSVSTLTIQRTQQEDSAVYLCASSLLGGSTDTQYFGPGTRLTVL.